The 24 T cell receptor beta chains given below trace back to one sample, sequenced in a study of blood T cell repertoires in COVID-19. The assay was immunoSEQ multiplex PCR, and TCRdb's table has in-frame clones only and misses some. The profile shows about 27,000 clones, 88% of them singletons. The source material was peripheral blood. These receptors came from a woman in her 50s with active COVID-19.

V and J are TRBV19 and TRBJ2-7, with TRBD2 identical over 9 bases. CDR1 and CDR2 from the germline V gene are LNHDA and SQIVND (reference sequence). There are 15 residues in the CDR3. Unmatched junction bases numbered 5, after V lost 4 bases and J lost 1 base. CDR3 residues: CASSTLLAGSYEQYF. CDR3 DNA sequence: TGTGCCAGTAGTACTCTTCTAGCGGGGTCCTACGAGCAGTACTTC. Supplemented by reference TRBV19 and TRBJ2-7, the full variable domain reads DGGITQSPKYLFRKEGQNVTLSCEQNLNHDAMYWYRQDPGQGLRLIYYSQIVNDFQKGDIAEGYSVSREKKESFPLTVTSAQKNPTAFYLCASSTLLAGSYEQYFGPGTRLTVT.

This chain joins TRBV3-1 (or the pseudogene TRBV3-2) and TRBJ2-2; 9 bases match TRBD2. The CDR3 has 19 amino acids. Germline assignment: CDR1 LGHDT and CDR2 YNNKEL (reference sequence). Germline trimming cut 1 base from V and 6 bases from J; bases unmatched to any gene: 15. This chain's CDR3 is CASSQVKIAGVSPAGELFF. CDR3 bases: TGTGCCAGCAGCCAAGTAAAAATAGCGGGAGTCTCCCCGGCCGGGGAGCTGTTTTTT.

J is TRBJ2-2 and V is TRBV6-6, with a weak D call TRBD2 (5 bases). The V end was cut by 4 bases, the J end by 1 base, with 10 bases between. This CDR3 contains 15 residues. Germline loops: CDR1 MNHNY, CDR2 SVGAGI (reference sequence). The CDR3 spells CASSLAPENTGELFF. The DNA of the CDR3 is TGTGCCAGCAGTTTAGCGCCTGAGAACACCGGGGAGCTGTTTTTT.

The chain links TRBV28 to TRBJ2-6; no clear D. The germline gives CDR1 MDHEN, CDR2 SYDVKM. V lost 5 bases to trimming and J lost 0 bases, with 8 bases between them. The CDR3 is 15 amino acids. The chain's CDR3 is CASSRWYSGANVLTF. The CDR3, as DNA: TGTGCCAGCAGTCGGTGGTACTCTGGGGCCAACGTCCTGACTTTC.

This clone was counted a few times. The chain combines TRBV2 with TRBJ2-2; D unresolved. Trimming cost V 3 bases and J 4 bases, with 9 bases left between them. CDR1 is SNHLY and CDR2 is FYNNEI in the germline V gene. The CDR3 is 14 amino acids. The CDR3 reads CASSERQITGELFF. In nucleotides, the CDR3 is TGTGCCAGCAGTGAGAGACAAATCACCGGGGAGCTGTTTTTT.

The J gene is TRBJ2-5, the V gene TRBV3-1 (or the pseudogene TRBV3-2); maybe TRBD2 (5 bases). The CDR3 is 14 amino acids. V was trimmed by 4 bases and J by 3 bases, leaving 12 bases between them. Per germline, CDR1 LGHDT and CDR2 YNNKEL (reference sequence). The CDR3 nucleotides read TGTGCCAGCAGCCCGACTAACTCTAAAGAGACCCAGTACTTC. This translates into CASSPTNSKETQYF.

V and J are TRBV6-5 and TRBJ2-1; the D gene is possibly TRBD1 (8 bases). The CDR3 has 15 amino acids. Trimming pared 5 bases from V and 7 bases from J, leaving 18 bases between. Germline values: CDR1 MNHEY, CDR2 SVGAGI. CDR3 nucleotide sequence: TGTGCCAGCAGTACAGGGGGAGCGGGAACGAATGAGCAGTTCTTC. This encodes CASSTGGAGTNEQFF.

The chain links TRBV6-5 to TRBJ1-1, with 10 bases aligning to TRBD1. CDR3 length equals 14 residues. With 6 bases clipped from V and 1 base from J, the junction kept 2 bases outside the gene matches. Per germline, CDR1 MNHEY and CDR2 SVGAGI. The CDR3 here is CASRRDRGNTEAFF. The CDR3 DNA reads as TGTGCCAGCAGAAGGGACAGGGGGAACACTGAAGCTTTCTTT.

The gene calls are TRBV30 and TRBJ1-6; a weak D match, TRBD1 (6 bases). V was cut by 4 bases and J by 5 bases, with 30 bases left in between. The CDR3 runs to 20 residues. CDR1 is GTSNPN, CDR2 SVGIG, per germline (reference sequence). CDR3: CAWKMELGLGGVLNNSPLHF. As DNA, the CDR3 is TGTGCCTGGAAGATGGAGTTGGGCCTAGGGGGTGTTCTGAATAATTCACCCCTCCACTTT.

This clone has only one observation. The chain carries TRBV29-1 and TRBJ1-2, with D perhaps TRBD1 (6 bases). V was trimmed by 4 bases and J by 0 bases, leaving 12 bases between them. This CDR3 spans 14 amino acids. CDR1 is SQVTM, CDR2 ANQGSEA, per germline. In nucleotides, the CDR3 is TGCAGCGTTGGACAGGCGGAGTCTAACTATGGCTACACCTTC. Its translation: CSVGQAESNYGYTF.

The V and J genes are TRBV4-1 and TRBJ1-1; D gene unclear. The CDR3 is 14 residues long. The germline gives CDR1 MGHRA, CDR2 YSYEKL. V dropped 0 bases and J dropped 5 bases, with 10 bases sitting between them. For the CDR3, the DNA is TGCGCCAGCAGCCAAGAGCCGGGAGAGACTGAAGCTTTCTTT. Its translation is CASSQEPGETEAFF.

The chain uses TRBV27 and TRBJ1-1; the match to TRBD1 covers 7 bases. The CDR3 length is 17 residues. The V and J ends lost 2 bases and 2 bases, in that order; junction bases with no gene match: 11. From germline, CDR1 is MNHEY and CDR2 SMNVEV (reference sequence). Here the CDR3 reads CASSLENYRGPNTEAFF. The CDR3 DNA follows: TGTGCCAGCAGTTTAGAGAACTACAGGGGACCTAACACTGAAGCTTTCTTT.

The gene calls are TRBV11-2 and TRBJ1-4, with 11 bases fitting TRBD1. The CDR3 has 15 residues. CDR1 SGHAT and CDR2 FQNNGV come from the germline V gene. Trimming at V came to 5 bases and at J to 6 bases, leaving 5 bases not matched to a gene. DNA for the CDR3: TGTGCCAGCAGCCAAGGGACAGGGGGTGATGAAAAACTGTTTTTT. Its protein product is CASSQGTGGDEKLFF.

The genes are TRBV28 and TRBJ1-1, with D hard to call. Trimming removed 3 bases at V and 9 bases at J, with 11 bases between. Germline V CDR1 and CDR2: MDHEN, SYDVKM. The CDR3 is 12 residues long. CDR3 residues: CASSLRPLQAFF. The CDR3 nucleotides read TGTGCCAGCAGTTTGAGGCCGCTTCAAGCTTTCTTT.

The J gene is TRBJ1-5, the V gene TRBV28, with D possibly TRBD1 on 5 matching bases. The V end was cut by 3 bases, the J end by 6 bases, with 9 bases between. This CDR3 is 13 amino acids long. Germline CDR1 and CDR2: MDHEN and SYDVKM. Written as DNA, the CDR3 is TGTGCCAGCAGTTTCCAGGGAGGTCAGCCCCAGCATTTT. This translates into CASSFQGGQPQHF.

This clone was observed a single time. The CDR3 DNA reads TGTGCCAGCAGCGCGACAGGGGCCACTGAAGCTTTCTTT. Its protein product is CASSATGATEAFF. The V and J genes are TRBV6-5 and TRBJ1-1; TRBD1 agrees at 8 bases. The CDR3 has 13 amino acids. The V gene's germline CDR1 is MNHEY and CDR2 SVGAGI. Trimming took 6 bases from V and 4 from J; bases not matched to a gene: 4.

The chain is built from TRBV6-1 and TRBJ1-4, with a weak D call TRBD1 (6 bases). Trimming took 3 bases from V and 5 from J, leaving 19 bases between them. The CDR3 covers 17 residues. Germline lookup yields CDR1 MNHNS and CDR2 SASEGT. The CDR3 spells CASSDRTVMGGNEKLFF. The CDR3 DNA is TGTGCCAGCAGTGACCGGACAGTTATGGGAGGGAATGAAAAACTGTTTTTT.

The chain has TRBV5-1 and TRBJ1-1; no reliable D call. V lost 4 bases and J lost 0, with 16 bases in between. The CDR3 runs to 16 residues. Germline V CDR1 and CDR2: SGHRS, YFSETQ. The DNA for the CDR3 is TGCGCCAGCAGCCAGGCTTTTGGCACCGTGAACACTGAAGCTTTCTTT. It specifies CASSQAFGTVNTEAFF.

As for this clone: The sample holds other DNA sequences that translate to the same CDR3. The genes are TRBV19 and TRBJ2-7; TRBD1 matches 8 bases. Germline V gene sequence: CDR1 LNHDA, CDR2 SQIVND (reference sequence). The CDR3 runs to 15 residues. After removal of 5 bases from V and 0 bases from J, the junction contained 6 bases not matched to a gene. CDR3 nucleotide sequence: TGTGCCAGTAGTCCCGGGACAGGCCTCTCCTACGAGCAGTACTTC. Translation: CASSPGTGLSYEQYF.

A few counts support this clone. The rearrangement joins TRBV11-2 to TRBJ2-7, with no clear D. The CDR3 totals 16 residues. In germline, CDR1 is SGHAT, CDR2 FQNNGV. Deletions cut 0 bases from V and 7 bases from J, with 19 bases between. CDR3: CASSLDVRQNTYEQYF. In DNA form, the CDR3 reads TGTGCCAGCAGCTTAGATGTGCGGCAGAACACTTATGAGCAGTACTTC.

This chain links TRBV5-1 with TRBJ2-5; D is ambiguous. CDR1 is SGHRS, CDR2 YFSETQ, per germline. The CDR3 has 14 amino acids. The V gene lost 1 base and the J gene lost 2 bases, with 9 bases spanning the gap. CDR3 DNA sequence: TGCGCCAGCAGCTTGTCTGGCCCACAAGAGACCCAGTACTTC. It codes for CASSLSGPQETQYF. Supplemented by reference TRBV5-1 and TRBJ2-5, the full variable domain reads KAGVTQTPRYLIKTRGQQVTLSCSPISGHRSVSWYQQTPGQGLQFLFEYFSETQRNKGNFPGRFSGRQFSNSRSEMNVSTLELGDSALYLCASSLSGPQETQYFGPGTRLLVL.

The V and J genes are TRBV18 and TRBJ2-7; 12 nucleotides agree with TRBD1. Trimming cost V 4 bases and J 2 bases; bases outside gene matches: 9. CDR1 is KGHSH, CDR2 LQKENI, per germline. CDR3 length equals 17 residues. The CDR3 loop reads CASSRGTGGVRAYEQYF. CDR3 in DNA: TGTGCCAGCTCACGCGGGACAGGGGGCGTGAGGGCCTACGAGCAGTACTTC.

The rearrangement links TRBV18 to TRBJ1-2; 7 bases map to TRBD1. Germline trimming cut 0 bases from V and 8 bases from J; bases unmatched to any gene: 6. The length of the CDR3 is 14 residues. Germline V gives CDR1 KGHSH, CDR2 LQKENI. In DNA, the CDR3 is TGTGCCAGCTCACCACCAGACAGGGTCTACGGCTACACCTTC. This encodes CASSPPDRVYGYTF.

The chain is built from TRBV28 and TRBJ1-1; 11 bases fit TRBD1. Germline CDR1 MDHEN, CDR2 SYDVKM. V trimming: 4 bases; J trimming: 3 bases; junction bases outside the gene matches: 1. The CDR3 runs 14 residues. This CDR3 is CASSSGQGDTEAFF. CDR3 nucleotides: TGTGCCAGCAGTTCGGGACAGGGGGACACTGAAGCTTTCTTT.